The T cell receptor (beta chain) described here comes from a study of cytomegalovirus exposure and HLA in healthy donors. The overall study: Early release data held 75 million to 90 million unique TCRs from HLA-typed donors. General study points: The only immune exposure information that was available was CMV serostatus. Within an earlier analysis, most TCR beta V segments proved productive either about 90% or about 30% of the time. Later, TCR association rates were found to vary by HLA locus, highest for DRB1 and lowest for HLA-C.

The study ran its PCR with 60 Vbeta and 13 Jbeta primers. Clones were read by immunoSEQ multiplex PCR, and TCRdb kept only the in-frame ones, dropping some. The profile shows 90,000 to 110,000 clones, around four fifths of them singletons. This clone was seen only once. Its antigen is not identified. This CDR3 contains 13 residues. Germline V gene data show CDR1 as MDHEN and CDR2 as SYDVKM. The receptor comes from a woman aged 40-49 years in good health and CMV-seropositive. Sequencing input: PBMCs. The gene calls are TRBV28 and TRBJ2-5, with unresolved D. The J call is doubtful: the DNA matches TRBJ2-7 better. The DNA for the CDR3 is TGTGCCAGCAGTTTTCACAGCTCCTACGAGCAGTACTTC. This translates into CASSFHSSYEQYF.